This TCR beta chain comes out of a study of CD8+ T cells in alopecia areata. Regarding the study as a whole: An increase in clonality over normal scalp was evident in lesional scalp, especially alopecia totalis/universalis.

Turning to this clone: What it binds is not known.

Reverse transcription of extracted RNA yielded cDNA, which provided the sequencing template. Generated by immunoSEQ multiplex PCR, the TCRdb table keeps only in-frame clones and is missing some. The sample records roughly 150,000 clones, about three fifths being singletons. Cell sorting on a FACSAria was used to separate CD4+ and CD8+ T cells from the PBMCs. CDR3 length: 13 amino acids. J lost 5 bases, V lost 5 bases, and 6 bases had no gene match. Germline V gene lookup returns CDR1 MNHEY and CDR2 SMNVEV (reference sequence). V and J are TRBV27 and TRBJ2-7, with TRBD1 matching 7 bases. The sample taken for sequencing was CD8+ T cells sorted from blood. The clonotype originates from a human donor in good health. The CDR3 sequence: CASSGGQRHEQYF. The CDR3 nucleotides are TGTGCCAGCAGTGGGGGACAGCGCCACGAGCAGTACTTC.